This TCR beta chain was sequenced during a study of cytomegalovirus exposure and HLA in healthy donors (dated by TCRdb to between 2016 and 2019). Some background on the complete study: A later analysis indicated that the 95 to 150 validation repertoires were generated on the platform also employed for the approximately 700 repertoires of the first cohort. In addition to the first cohort of around 670 subjects, a separate validation cohort of approximately 120 different subjects was used. The aim of the study was to test whether cataloging public T cell receptors could identify signatures of past pathogen exposure. To predict cytomegalovirus infection status, the study combined high-throughput TCR immunosequencing, statistical association of individual TCRs with disease status, and machine learning. Beyond this particular receptor, the publication reports: In vitro tests confirmed that a few of the cytomegalovirus-associated TCR beta chains recognize cytomegalovirus antigens. According to the authors, the approach could potentially be generalized to other disease states and immunological phenotypes. A later analysis had no HLA typing for the validation cohort, so co-occurrence there was scored across all 120 or so repertoires. While some public TCRs were present in many individuals, most TCR sequences turned up only very rarely across donors. A total of fewer than 200 TCR beta chains were listed by the study as associated with cytomegalovirus. In both the original and validation cohorts, the classifier was reported to diagnose cytomegalovirus status with high specificity and sensitivity. Of the cluster scores, around 95% were above 0 in a later analysis, which found that TCRs clustered in the first cohort also tended to co-occur in the 120 validation repertoires.

The donors were included in the validation cohort of 130 or so subjects, a group kept apart from the approximately 700-subject first cohort. Its CDR3 holds 13 amino acids, cysteine through phenylalanine. Solely the CDR3 DNA is kept, with 39 bases framed from the first base. V is reduced by 8 bases and J by 1 base, leaving a spacing of 10 bases between them. From the germline V gene, CDR1 is SGHDT and CDR2 is YYEEEE. The library came from the immunoSEQ multiplex PCR assay. In the source study's methods: A statistical classification framework was developed to diagnose cytomegalovirus status using the catalog of TCR beta chain sequences. Not all clones reach the TCRdb copy of this immuneACCESS table, which keeps in-frame sequences only. Checked studies attribute under half of the gap to unresolved V genes and leave the rest unexplained. Clone size and the V and J calls come from that table; the DNA yielded D and trimming. This sample comprises around 180,000 clones, 86% of them detected only once. The top ten hold more than 1.2% of the sample.

To note about this clone: Its antigen is unknown. Base qualities were left out, and no much larger clone turns up one base away.

The chain uses TRBV5-6 and TRBJ2-1; the D gene remains uncertain. Sequencing was performed on PBMCs. This clonotype was sampled from a woman in her late teens or twenties in good health and CMV-seronegative. The DNA sequence follows: TGTGCCAGAAGAGGCGTTTCCTACAATGAGCAGTTCTTC. This gives the protein CARRGVSYNEQFF.